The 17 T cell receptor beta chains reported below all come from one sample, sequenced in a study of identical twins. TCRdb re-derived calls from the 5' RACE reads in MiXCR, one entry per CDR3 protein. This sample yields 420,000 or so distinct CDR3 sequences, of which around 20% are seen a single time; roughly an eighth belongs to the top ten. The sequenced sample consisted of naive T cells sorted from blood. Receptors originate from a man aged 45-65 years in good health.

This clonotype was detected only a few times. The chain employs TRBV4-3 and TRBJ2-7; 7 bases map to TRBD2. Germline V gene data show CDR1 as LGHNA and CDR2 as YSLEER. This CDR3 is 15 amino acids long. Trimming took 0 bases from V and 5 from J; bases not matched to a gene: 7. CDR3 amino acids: CASSQDPSGIDEQYF. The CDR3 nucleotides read TGCGCCAGCAGCCAAGATCCTAGCGGCATAGACGAGCAGTACTTC.

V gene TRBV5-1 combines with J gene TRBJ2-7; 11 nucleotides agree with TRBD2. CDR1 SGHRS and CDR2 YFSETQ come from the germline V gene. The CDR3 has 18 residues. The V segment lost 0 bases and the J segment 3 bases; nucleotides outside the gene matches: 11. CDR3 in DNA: TGCGCCAGCAGCTTGGGGAGCCTACGACTAGCGGGGATCTACGAGCAGTACTTC. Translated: CASSLGSLRLAGIYEQYF.

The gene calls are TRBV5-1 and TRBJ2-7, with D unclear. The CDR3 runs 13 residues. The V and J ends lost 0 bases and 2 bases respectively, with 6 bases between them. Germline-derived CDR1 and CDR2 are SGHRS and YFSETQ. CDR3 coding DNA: TGCGCCAGCAGCTTGGTGGAAGCCTACGAGCAGTACTTC. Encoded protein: CASSLVEAYEQYF.

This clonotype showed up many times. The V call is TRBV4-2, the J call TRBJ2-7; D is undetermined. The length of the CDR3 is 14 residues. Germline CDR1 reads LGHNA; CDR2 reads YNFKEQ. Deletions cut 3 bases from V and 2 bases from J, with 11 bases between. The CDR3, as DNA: TGTGCCAGCAGCCACGGTTCTCCCACCTACGAGCAGTACTTC. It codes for CASSHGSPTYEQYF.

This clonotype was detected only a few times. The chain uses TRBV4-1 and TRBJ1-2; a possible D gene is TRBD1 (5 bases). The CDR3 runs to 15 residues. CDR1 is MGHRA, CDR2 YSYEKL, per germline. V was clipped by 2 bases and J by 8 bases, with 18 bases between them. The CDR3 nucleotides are TGCGCCAGCAGCCAATATACCCCCAGGGCCCGGGGCTACACCTTC. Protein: CASSQYTPRARGYTF.

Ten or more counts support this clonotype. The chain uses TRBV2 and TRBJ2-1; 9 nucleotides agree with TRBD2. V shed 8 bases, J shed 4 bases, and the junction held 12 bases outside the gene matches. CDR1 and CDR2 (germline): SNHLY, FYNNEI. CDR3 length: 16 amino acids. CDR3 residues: CASEGLSGSPYNEQFF. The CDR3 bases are TGTGCCAGCGAAGGTCTTAGCGGGAGTCCTTACAATGAGCAGTTCTTC.

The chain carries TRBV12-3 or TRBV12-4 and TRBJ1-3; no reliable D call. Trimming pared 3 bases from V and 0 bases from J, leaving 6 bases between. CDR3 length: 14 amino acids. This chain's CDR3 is CASSFTNSGNTIYF. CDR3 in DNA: TGTGCCAGCAGTTTCACGAACTCTGGAAACACCATATATTTT.

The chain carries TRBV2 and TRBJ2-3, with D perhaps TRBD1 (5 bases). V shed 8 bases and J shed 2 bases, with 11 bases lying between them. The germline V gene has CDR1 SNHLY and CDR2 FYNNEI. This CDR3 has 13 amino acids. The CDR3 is CASLTTDTDTQYF. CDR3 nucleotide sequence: TGTGCCAGCCTGACGACAGACACAGATACGCAGTATTTT.

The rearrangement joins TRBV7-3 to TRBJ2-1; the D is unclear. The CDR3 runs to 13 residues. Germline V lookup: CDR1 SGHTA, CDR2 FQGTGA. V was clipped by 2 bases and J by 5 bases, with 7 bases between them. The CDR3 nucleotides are TGTGCCAGCAGCTTACATCCAGACAATGAGCAGTTCTTC. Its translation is CASSLHPDNEQFF.

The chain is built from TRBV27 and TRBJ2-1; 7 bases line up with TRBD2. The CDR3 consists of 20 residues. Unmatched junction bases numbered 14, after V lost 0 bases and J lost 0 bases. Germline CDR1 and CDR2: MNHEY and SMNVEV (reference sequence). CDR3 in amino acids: CASSLSASTKLAFSYNEQFF. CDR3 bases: TGTGCCAGCAGTTTATCCGCTTCTACTAAACTAGCGTTCTCCTACAATGAGCAGTTCTTC.

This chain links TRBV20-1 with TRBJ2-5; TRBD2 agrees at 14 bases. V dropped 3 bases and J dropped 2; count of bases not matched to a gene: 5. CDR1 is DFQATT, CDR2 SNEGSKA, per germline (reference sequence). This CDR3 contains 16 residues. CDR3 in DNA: TGCAGTGCTAGTGGACTAGCGGGAGGTACACAAGAGACCCAGTACTTC. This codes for CSASGLAGGTQETQYF.

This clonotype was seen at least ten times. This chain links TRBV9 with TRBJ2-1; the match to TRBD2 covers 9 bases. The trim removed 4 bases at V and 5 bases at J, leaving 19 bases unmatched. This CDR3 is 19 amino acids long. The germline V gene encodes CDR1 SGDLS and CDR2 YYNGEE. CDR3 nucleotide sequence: TGTGCCAGCAGCCCTCGGGGTAGCGGGAGACCCCCGAAGGACAATGAGCAGTTCTTC. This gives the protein CASSPRGSGRPPKDNEQFF.

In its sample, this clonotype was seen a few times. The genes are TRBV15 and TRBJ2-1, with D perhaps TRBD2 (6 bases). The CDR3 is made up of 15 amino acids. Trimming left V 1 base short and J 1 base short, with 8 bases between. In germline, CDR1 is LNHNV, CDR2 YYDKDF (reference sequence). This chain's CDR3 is CATSRVGTSYNEQFF. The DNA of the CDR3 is TGTGCCACCAGCAGAGTCGGGACTTCCTACAATGAGCAGTTCTTC. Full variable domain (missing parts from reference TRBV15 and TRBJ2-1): DAMVIQNPRYQVTQFGKPVTLSCSQTLNHNVMYWYQQKSSQAPKLLFHYYDKDFNNEADTPDNFQSRRPNTSFCFLDIRSPGLGDTAMYLCATSRVGTSYNEQFFGPGTRLTVL.

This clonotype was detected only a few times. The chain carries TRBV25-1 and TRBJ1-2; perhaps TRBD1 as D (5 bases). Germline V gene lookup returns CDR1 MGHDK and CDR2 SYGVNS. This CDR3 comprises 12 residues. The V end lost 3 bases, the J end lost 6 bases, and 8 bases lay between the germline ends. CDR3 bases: TGTGCCAGCAGTGATCAGGGTAATGGCTACACCTTC. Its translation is CASSDQGNGYTF.

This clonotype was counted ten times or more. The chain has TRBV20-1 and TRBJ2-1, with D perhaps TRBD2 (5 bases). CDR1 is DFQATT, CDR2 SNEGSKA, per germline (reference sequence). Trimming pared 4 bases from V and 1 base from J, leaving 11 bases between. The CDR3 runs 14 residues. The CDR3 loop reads CSATRGPSYNEQFF. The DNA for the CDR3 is TGCAGTGCTACCCGGGGTCCGTCCTACAATGAGCAGTTCTTC.

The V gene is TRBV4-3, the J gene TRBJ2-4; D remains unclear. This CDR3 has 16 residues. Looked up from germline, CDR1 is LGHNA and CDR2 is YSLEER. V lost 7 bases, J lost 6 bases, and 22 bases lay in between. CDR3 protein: CASTAISPGLPNIQYF. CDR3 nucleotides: TGCGCCAGCACCGCAATATCCCCGGGCCTCCCAAACATTCAGTACTTC.

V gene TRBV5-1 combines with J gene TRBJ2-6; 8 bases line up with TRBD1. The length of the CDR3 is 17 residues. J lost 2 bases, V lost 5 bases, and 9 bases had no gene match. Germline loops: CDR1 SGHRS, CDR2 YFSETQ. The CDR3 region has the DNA TGCGCCAGCAGGTTAAGACAGGGGTTTGCTGGGGCCAACGTCCTGACTTTC. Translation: CASRLRQGFAGANVLTF.